Listed below are T cell receptor beta chains from one sample, sequenced in a study of Graves' ophthalmopathy and Graves' hyperthyroidism. One entry per CDR3 protein results from TCRdb running MiXCR on the multiplex PCR reads. The sample has about 700,000 distinct CDR3 sequences; roughly 40% are singletons. Sequenced sample: peripheral blood. The receptors were sampled from an adult man with Graves' ophthalmopathy. Both conserved end residues are part of each CDR3. Fields, in order: J gene, V gene, clone size, D gene, CDR3 protein, CDR3 DNA. The D gene is left open where the match is weak. The listing skips clone size in some rows; elsewhere it reads once, few, many or a size class.

J: TRBJ2-2
V: TRBV6-6
size: NA
D: TRBD1
CDR3: CASSTGTGEAGELFF
DNA: TGTGCCAGCAGTACCGGGACAGGGGAGGCCGGGGAGCTGTTTTTT

J: TRBJ1-2
V: TRBV20-1
size: few
D: NA
CDR3: CSAENGSRYGYTF
DNA: TGCAGTGCTGAAAACGGGTCTCGGTATGGCTACACCTTC

J: TRBJ1-3
V: TRBV9
size: NA
D: NA
CDR3: CASSVEQGSGNTIYF
DNA: TGTGCCAGCAGCGTAGAGCAGGGCAGTGGAAACACCATATATTTT

J: TRBJ2-7
V: TRBV10-3
size: few
D: TRBD1
CDR3: CAITSGTGGALSYEQYF
DNA: TGTGCCATCACCTCCGGGACAGGGGGCGCATTATCCTACGAGCAGTACTTC

J: TRBJ2-7
V: TRBV7-2
size: few
D: TRBD2
CDR3: CASSPGTSLEEEQYF
DNA: TGTGCCAGCAGCCCAGGGACTAGCCTGGAGGAGGAGCAGTACTTC

J: TRBJ2-7
V: TRBV24-1
size: few
D: TRBD1
CDR3: CATSGQGVYEQYF
DNA: TGTGCCACCAGTGGACAGGGGGTTTACGAGCAGTACTTC

J: TRBJ2-6
V: TRBV20-1
size: NA
D: NA
CDR3: CSARDLGGAGANVLTF
DNA: TGCAGTGCTAGAGACTTGGGAGGCGCTGGGGCCAACGTCCTGACTTTC

J: TRBJ1-2
V: TRBV10-3
size: NA
D: NA
CDR3: CASRDGVYYGYTF
DNA: TGTGCCAGCAGAGATGGGGTATACTATGGCTACACCTTC

J: TRBJ1-2
V: TRBV7-9
size: many
D: NA
CDR3: CASSLGAGMGGYTF
DNA: TGTGCCAGCAGCTTAGGAGCAGGGATGGGCGGCTACACCTTC

J: TRBJ1-5
V: TRBV2
size: NA
D: TRBD1
CDR3: CASSPDRTGVGQPQHF
DNA: TGTGCCAGCAGCCCTGACAGGACAGGGGTAGGTCAGCCCCAGCATTTT

J: TRBJ1-6
V: TRBV12-3/TRBV12-4
size: NA
D: TRBD1
CDR3: CASRKGALNSPLHF
DNA: TGTGCCAGCAGAAAGGGGGCCCTTAATTCACCCCTCCACTTT

J: TRBJ2-5
V: TRBV29-1
size: NA
D: NA
CDR3: CSVESPVRQGRETQYF
DNA: TGCAGCGTTGAATCCCCGGTTAGGCAGGGGCGGGAGACCCAGTACTTC

J: TRBJ1-5
V: TRBV10-3
size: many
D: TRBD1
CDR3: CAISGTEDQPQHF
DNA: TGTGCCATCAGCGGGACAGAAGATCAGCCCCAGCATTTT

J: TRBJ2-7
V: TRBV12-5
size: few
D: NA
CDR3: CASGSPDTSSYEQYF
DNA: TGTGCTAGTGGTTCACCGGACACATCATCCTACGAGCAGTACTTC

J: TRBJ1-5
V: TRBV9
size: few
D: NA
CDR3: CASSQEIGSHQPQHF
DNA: TGTGCCAGCAGCCAAGAAATAGGGTCTCATCAGCCCCAGCATTTT

J: TRBJ1-2
V: TRBV7-2
size: many
D: TRBD1
CDR3: CASSLWPTGANYTF
DNA: TGTGCCAGCAGCTTATGGCCGACAGGGGCTAACTACACCTTC